The 16 T cell receptor beta chains listed next were all sequenced from one sample in a study of blood T cell repertoires in COVID-19. Sequenced by immunoSEQ multiplex PCR; TCRdb stores in-frame clones only, minus some. Altogether about 240,000 clones are present, approximately 80% being singletons, with the ten largest covering roughly 9.6%. The sequenced material came from peripheral blood. These receptors all come from a woman older than 75 with acute or convalescent COVID-19.

CDR3 DNA: TGTGCCAGCAGCTTTTTGGACAGGGGACCTGGAAACACCATATATTTT. This codes for CASSFLDRGPGNTIYF. The chain is built from TRBV7-6 and TRBJ1-3; 9 positions agree with TRBD1. The germline gives CDR1 SGHVS, CDR2 FNYEAQ. V shed 3 bases, J shed 2 bases, and the junction held 5 bases outside the gene matches. The CDR3 is 16 residues long.

The chain joins TRBV6-5 to TRBJ1-6, with 7 bases fitting TRBD1. J was trimmed by 5 bases and V by 2 bases; bases with no gene match: 6. CDR3 length: 16 amino acids. Germline V gives CDR1 MNHEY, CDR2 SVGAGI. The CDR3 bases are TGTGCCAGCAGTTACGGGATCGGGACAGATAATTCACCCCTCCACTTT. Protein product: CASSYGIGTDNSPLHF.

This chain uses TRBV5-1 with TRBJ1-1; D is possibly TRBD1 (6 bases). The CDR3 is 15 residues long. Germline V gene lookup returns CDR1 SGHRS and CDR2 YFSETQ. V lost 4 bases and J 0 bases, leaving 13 bases between the germline ends. This CDR3 reads CASSVGADMNTEAFF. The CDR3 region has the DNA TGCGCCAGCAGCGTGGGGGCGGACATGAACACTGAAGCTTTCTTT.

The chain has TRBV19 and TRBJ1-4, with 8 bases that match TRBD1. The V gene's germline CDR1 is LNHDA and CDR2 SQIVND (reference sequence). The CDR3 has 14 residues. The V gene end was trimmed by 7 bases and the J gene end by 8 bases; junction bases not matched to a gene: 9. The CDR3 sequence is CASKTGQVGEKLFF. Here the CDR3 DNA reads TGTGCCAGTAAGACGGGACAGGTGGGAGAAAAACTGTTTTTT.

The chain is built from TRBV19 and TRBJ1-5; D gene ambiguous. The CDR3 loop spans 12 amino acids. Germline lookup yields CDR1 LNHDA and CDR2 SQIVND (reference sequence). V lost 1 base to trimming and J lost 9 bases, with 7 bases between them. The CDR3 coding sequence is TGTGCCAGTAGTATAGGGGAGGGGCCCCAGCATTTT. This codes for CASSIGEGPQHF.

The chain recombines TRBV30 with TRBJ1-4; 7 bases agree with TRBD1. CDR3 length: 15 amino acids. CDR1 is GTSNPN and CDR2 is SVGIG in the germline V gene (reference sequence). Losses at the gene ends were 2 bases for V and 4 bases for J; bases not matched to a gene: 7. CDR3 amino acids: CAWSMKGAGNEKLFF. CDR3 DNA sequence: TGTGCCTGGAGTATGAAGGGGGCTGGTAATGAAAAACTGTTTTTT.

The V gene is TRBV2, the J gene TRBJ2-2, with 7 bases that match TRBD1. The V segment lost 6 bases and the J segment 0 bases; nucleotides outside the gene matches: 1. There are 14 residues in the CDR3. The V gene's germline CDR1 is SNHLY and CDR2 FYNNEI. The CDR3 loop is CASRDRTNTGELFF. In DNA, the CDR3 is TGTGCCAGCAGGGACAGGACGAACACCGGGGAGCTGTTTTTT.

CDR3 in DNA: TGTGCCAGCAGCTCAGGGACAGCCTCTGGAAACACCATATATTTT. It is translated as CASSSGTASGNTIYF. The chain recombines TRBV7-8 with TRBJ1-3; 7 nucleotides line up with TRBD1. The V gene end was trimmed by 4 bases and the J gene end by 0 bases; junction bases not matched to a gene: 3. Germline CDR1 SGHVS, CDR2 FQNEAQ. The CDR3 has 15 amino acids.

The chain joins TRBV7-2 to TRBJ1-2, with D maybe TRBD1 (5 bases). The CDR3 covers 13 residues. V gave up 3 bases and J gave up 5 bases, with 10 bases separating them. Germline CDR1 is SGHTA and CDR2 is FQGNSA. The chain's CDR3 is CASSFGREYGYTF. Written as DNA, the CDR3 is TGTGCCAGCAGCTTCGGCAGGGAATATGGCTACACCTTC.

V gene TRBV5-1 combines with J gene TRBJ1-6, with D hard to call. With 2 bases removed from V and 4 bases from J, the gap between germline ends came to 10 bases. CDR1 is SGHRS and CDR2 is YFSETQ in the germline V gene. The CDR3 runs 15 residues. The DNA of the CDR3 is TGCGCCAGCAGCTTAGAGGCTGGGTATAATTCACCCCTCCACTTT. Translation: CASSLEAGYNSPLHF.

The chain is built from TRBV7-6 and TRBJ2-1; 8 bases are a match to TRBD2. V shed 1 base and J 7 bases; nucleotides not matched to a gene: 9. The V gene's germline CDR1 is SGHVS and CDR2 FNYEAQ. This CDR3 region has 16 residues. CDR3 protein: CASSLEFGGGRNEQFF. CDR3 sequence (DNA): TGTGCCAGCAGCTTAGAATTCGGGGGGGGCCGTAATGAGCAGTTCTTC.

The chain joins TRBV11-2 to TRBJ2-7; 12 positions match TRBD1. Germline lookup yields CDR1 SGHAT and CDR2 FQNNGV. J lost 5 bases, V lost 5 bases, and 10 bases had no gene match. This CDR3 is built from 16 residues. CDR3 region: CASSNWGGQGAHEQYF. CDR3 DNA sequence: TGTGCCAGCAGCAACTGGGGGGGACAGGGGGCCCACGAGCAGTACTTC.

J is TRBJ1-1 and V is TRBV19; a possible D gene is TRBD1 (6 bases). The CDR3 is made up of 16 amino acids. CDR1 LNHDA and CDR2 SQIVND come from the germline V gene (reference sequence). V was pared by 5 bases and J by 2 bases, with 18 bases between. CDR3 nucleotides: TGTGCCAGTAGTGTGGGGGCCGGCCGAGGAAACACTGAAGCTTTCTTT. Protein sequence: CASSVGAGRGNTEAFF.

The CDR3 DNA reads as TGTGCCACCAGCAGAGTACTGGGGGGTATGTCTGGCTACACCTTC. It codes for CATSRVLGGMSGYTF. The gene calls are TRBV15 and TRBJ1-2; D perhaps matches TRBD1 (5 bases). The CDR3 is made up of 15 amino acids. CDR1 and CDR2 (germline): LNHNV, YYDKDF (reference sequence). Trimming stripped 1 base from V and 7 bases from J, with 16 bases between.

The chain recombines TRBV28 with TRBJ2-7, with a tentative D call TRBD2 (5 bases). Germline assignment: CDR1 MDHEN and CDR2 SYDVKM. Between the trimmed V and J ends, which lost 5 bases and 4 bases, there was a span of 18 bases. The CDR3 extends over 15 amino acids. The CDR3 here is CASSPRTPGKYEQYF. DNA for the CDR3: TGTGCCAGCAGTCCCAGGACCCCGGGAAAATACGAGCAGTACTTC.

The chain carries TRBV28 and TRBJ1-5; 9 bases map to TRBD1. The ends lost 6 bases at V and 4 bases at J; junction bases unmatched: 7. This CDR3 has 15 amino acids. Germline loops: CDR1 MDHEN, CDR2 SYDVKM. The CDR3 DNA follows: TGTGCCAGCAGGCAGACAGGGGGTAAAAATCAGCCCCAGCATTTT. Protein: CASRQTGGKNQPQHF.